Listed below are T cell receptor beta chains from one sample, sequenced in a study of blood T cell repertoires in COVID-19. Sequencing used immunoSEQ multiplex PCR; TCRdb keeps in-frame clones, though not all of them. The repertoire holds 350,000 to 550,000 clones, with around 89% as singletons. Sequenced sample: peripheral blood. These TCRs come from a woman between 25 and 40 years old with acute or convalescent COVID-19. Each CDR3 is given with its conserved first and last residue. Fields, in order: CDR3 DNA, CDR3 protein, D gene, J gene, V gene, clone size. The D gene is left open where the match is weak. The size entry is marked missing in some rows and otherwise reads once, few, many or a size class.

CDR3nt: TGTGCCAGTAGTACTCCCAGGGAAAAGTCTGGAAACACCATATATTTT
CDR3aa: CASSTPREKSGNTIYF
d_gene: NA
j_gene: TRBJ1-3
v_gene: TRBV19
abundance: NA

CDR3nt: TGTGCCAGCTCGGGGGGACTAGCAAATCAGCCCCAGCATTTT
CDR3aa: CASSGGLANQPQHF
d_gene: NA
j_gene: TRBJ1-5
v_gene: TRBV7-3
abundance: NA

CDR3nt: TGTGCCACCGCGGGGGGGAGATACGAGCAGTACTTC
CDR3aa: CATAGGRYEQYF
d_gene: TRBD2
j_gene: TRBJ2-7
v_gene: TRBV19
abundance: NA

CDR3nt: TGTGCCTGGAGTGTACAGAAGTGGCCTACTAATTCACCCCTCCACTTT
CDR3aa: CAWSVQKWPTNSPLHF
d_gene: NA
j_gene: TRBJ1-6
v_gene: TRBV30
abundance: NA

CDR3nt: TGTGCCAGCAGTTCCGGACTAGCGAGGTCCTACGAGCAGTACTTC
CDR3aa: CASSSGLARSYEQYF
d_gene: TRBD2
j_gene: TRBJ2-7
v_gene: TRBV6-5
abundance: few

CDR3nt: TGTGCCAGCAGTCTCCCTCTCAGGGATAGCAATCAGCCCCAGCATTTT
CDR3aa: CASSLPLRDSNQPQHF
d_gene: NA
j_gene: TRBJ1-5
v_gene: TRBV28
abundance: NA

CDR3nt: TGTGCCAGCAGCTCACCGAGGGGGGGGGAAGCCACTGAAGCTTTCTTT
CDR3aa: CASSSPRGGEATEAFF
d_gene: NA
j_gene: TRBJ1-1
v_gene: TRBV9
abundance: NA

CDR3nt: TGTGCCAGCAGCCGACTGAACTATGGCTACACCTTC
CDR3aa: CASSRLNYGYTF
d_gene: NA
j_gene: TRBJ1-2
v_gene: TRBV3-1/TRBV3-2
abundance: NA

CDR3nt: TGTGCCAGCAGACCAGGGCGAGAGGCTGAAGCTTTCTTT
CDR3aa: CASRPGREAEAFF
d_gene: NA
j_gene: TRBJ1-1
v_gene: TRBV5-4
abundance: NA

CDR3nt: TGTGCCAGCAGCTTAGGGACAACTAGCGGGGGGGCAGAGACCCAGTACTTC
CDR3aa: CASSLGTTSGGAETQYF
d_gene: TRBD2
j_gene: TRBJ2-5
v_gene: TRBV11-2
abundance: NA

CDR3nt: TGCGCCAGCAGCGACGACAGGGTTAACATTGAAGCTTTCTTT
CDR3aa: CASSDDRVNIEAFF
d_gene: TRBD1
j_gene: TRBJ1-1
v_gene: TRBV5-1
abundance: NA

CDR3nt: TGTGCCATCAGTGTAGCGGGCTCCTACGAGCAGTACTTC
CDR3aa: CAISVAGSYEQYF
d_gene: TRBD2
j_gene: TRBJ2-7
v_gene: TRBV10-3
abundance: NA

CDR3nt: TGTGCCAGAAGCTTGGTGGGCGGGGAAGGAAATCAGCCCCAGCATTTT
CDR3aa: CARSLVGGEGNQPQHF
d_gene: NA
j_gene: TRBJ1-5
v_gene: TRBV5-3
abundance: NA

CDR3nt: TGTGCCAGCAGCTTAGTTTATTCGTCCACTGAAGCTTTCTTT
CDR3aa: CASSLVYSSTEAFF
d_gene: NA
j_gene: TRBJ1-1
v_gene: TRBV7-2
abundance: NA

CDR3nt: TGTGCCAGCAGCGTCGGGTTGAGGGCAGATACGCAGTATTTT
CDR3aa: CASSVGLRADTQYF
d_gene: NA
j_gene: TRBJ2-3
v_gene: TRBV9
abundance: NA

CDR3nt: TGTGCCAGCAGCTTGCCGGGACAGTACTACGAGCAGTACTTC
CDR3aa: CASSLPGQYYEQYF
d_gene: TRBD1
j_gene: TRBJ2-7
v_gene: TRBV5-6
abundance: NA

CDR3nt: TGCGCCAGCAACGACAGGGGGATCTCCTACGAGCAGTACTTC
CDR3aa: CASNDRGISYEQYF
d_gene: TRBD1
j_gene: TRBJ2-7
v_gene: TRBV10-2
abundance: NA

CDR3nt: TGTGCCACCAGCAGAGATCTGGCTGACTCTGGAAACACCATATATTTT
CDR3aa: CATSRDLADSGNTIYF
d_gene: NA
j_gene: TRBJ1-3
v_gene: TRBV15
abundance: once

CDR3nt: TGTGCCAGCAGTGTCGGATCAGGGGGCTTGGGAGAGACCCAGTACTTC
CDR3aa: CASSVGSGGLGETQYF
d_gene: TRBD1
j_gene: TRBJ2-5
v_gene: TRBV6-1
abundance: NA

CDR3nt: TGCGCCAGCAGCTTCTACTCGGAGACCTACGAGCAGTACTTC
CDR3aa: CASSFYSETYEQYF
d_gene: NA
j_gene: TRBJ2-7
v_gene: TRBV5-1
abundance: NA

CDR3nt: TGCGCCAGCCGCATCAGTTCTGGGGCCAACGTCCTGACTTTC
CDR3aa: CASRISSGANVLTF
d_gene: NA
j_gene: TRBJ2-6
v_gene: TRBV5-1
abundance: NA

CDR3nt: TGCGCCAGCAGCCGGGCTACGAACACTGAAGCTTTCTTT
CDR3aa: CASSRATNTEAFF
d_gene: NA
j_gene: TRBJ1-1
v_gene: TRBV4-1
abundance: few

CDR3nt: TGTGCCAGCAGATCGACCGGGACAGCTAATCAGCCCCAGCATTTT
CDR3aa: CASRSTGTANQPQHF
d_gene: TRBD1
j_gene: TRBJ1-5
v_gene: TRBV27
abundance: once

CDR3nt: TGCGCCAGCAGCCGAAGCAGGAGGGGAGACCAAGAGACCCAGTACTTC
CDR3aa: CASSRSRRGDQETQYF
d_gene: NA
j_gene: TRBJ2-5
v_gene: TRBV5-1
abundance: NA

CDR3nt: TGTGCCAGCAGTTACCTAGGACAGGGCACAGATACGCAGTATTTT
CDR3aa: CASSYLGQGTDTQYF
d_gene: TRBD1
j_gene: TRBJ2-3
v_gene: TRBV6-5
abundance: NA

CDR3nt: TGCGCCAGCAGTCATCCGGGCAGGGTGGGTGAAGCTTTCTTT
CDR3aa: CASSHPGRVGEAFF
d_gene: NA
j_gene: TRBJ1-1
v_gene: TRBV23-1
abundance: NA

CDR3nt: TGTGCCAGCAGTTACGGGCTAGCGGGGGACGAGCAGTACTTC
CDR3aa: CASSYGLAGDEQYF
d_gene: TRBD2
j_gene: TRBJ2-7
v_gene: TRBV27
abundance: NA

CDR3nt: TGCGCCAGCAGCCAAGACAGGGGGAGGGAAAAACTGTTTTTT
CDR3aa: CASSQDRGREKLFF
d_gene: TRBD1
j_gene: TRBJ1-4
v_gene: TRBV4-1
abundance: NA

CDR3nt: TGCGCCAGCAGCCAAGTCTTAATTTCTAGGCCGTCGGATCAAGCCAAAAACATTCAGTACTTC
CDR3aa: CASSQVLISRPSDQAKNIQYF
d_gene: NA
j_gene: TRBJ2-4
v_gene: TRBV4-1
abundance: NA

CDR3nt: TGCGCCAGCAGCTTCGGTTTGCGGGAGACCCAGTACTTC
CDR3aa: CASSFGLRETQYF
d_gene: NA
j_gene: TRBJ2-5
v_gene: TRBV5-1
abundance: NA

CDR3nt: TGTGCCAGCAGTACCCCCGGGCAGGGGGCCAATGAGCAGTTCTTC
CDR3aa: CASSTPGQGANEQFF
d_gene: TRBD1
j_gene: TRBJ2-1
v_gene: TRBV28
abundance: NA

CDR3nt: TGCGCCAGCAGCCCCGGACAGGGATTGACCTACGAGCAGTACTTC
CDR3aa: CASSPGQGLTYEQYF
d_gene: TRBD1
j_gene: TRBJ2-7
v_gene: TRBV5-1
abundance: NA